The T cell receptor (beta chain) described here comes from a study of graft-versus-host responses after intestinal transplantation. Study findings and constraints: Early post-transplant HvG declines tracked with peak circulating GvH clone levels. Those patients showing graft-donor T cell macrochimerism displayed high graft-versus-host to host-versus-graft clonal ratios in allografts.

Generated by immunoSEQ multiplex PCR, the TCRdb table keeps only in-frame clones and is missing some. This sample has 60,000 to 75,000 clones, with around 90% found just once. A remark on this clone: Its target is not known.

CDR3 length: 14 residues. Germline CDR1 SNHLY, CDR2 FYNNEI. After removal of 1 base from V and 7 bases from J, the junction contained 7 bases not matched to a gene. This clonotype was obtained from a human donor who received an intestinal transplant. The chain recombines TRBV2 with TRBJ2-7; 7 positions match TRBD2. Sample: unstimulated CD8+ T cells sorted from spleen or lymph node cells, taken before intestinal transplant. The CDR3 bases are TGTGCCAGCAGTGAAGGGCGGGAGAGGGAGGAGCAGTACTTC. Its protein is CASSEGREREEQYF.